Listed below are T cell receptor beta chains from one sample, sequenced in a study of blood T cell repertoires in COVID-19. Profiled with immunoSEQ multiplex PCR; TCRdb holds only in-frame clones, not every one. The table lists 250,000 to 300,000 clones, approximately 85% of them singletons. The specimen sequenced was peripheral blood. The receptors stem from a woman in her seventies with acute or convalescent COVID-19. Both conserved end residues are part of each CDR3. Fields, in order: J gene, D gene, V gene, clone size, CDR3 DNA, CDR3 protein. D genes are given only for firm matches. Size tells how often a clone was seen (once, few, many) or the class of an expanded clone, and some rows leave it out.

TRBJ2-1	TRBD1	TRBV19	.	TGTGCCAGTAGTTCCCGACAGGGGGCTGGCTATGAGCAGTTCTTC	CASSSRQGAGYEQFF
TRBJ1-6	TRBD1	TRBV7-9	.	TGTGCCAGCGGGACAGGGAATCTTTCACCCCTCCACTTT	CASGTGNLSPLHF
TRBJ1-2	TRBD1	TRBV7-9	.	TGTGCCAGCAGCCGCGGACAGGGGATTTTCTATGGCTACACCTTC	CASSRGQGIFYGYTF
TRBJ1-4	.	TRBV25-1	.	TGTGCCAGCAGTGAATGGAGGAACGGGGAAAAACTGTTTTTT	CASSEWRNGEKLFF
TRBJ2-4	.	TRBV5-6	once	TGTGCCAGCAGCTTACAGGGTAGGGAAAACATTCAGTACTTC	CASSLQGRENIQYF
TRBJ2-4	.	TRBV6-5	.	TGTGCCAGCAGTTACTCCAGGGGCGCCCGGGACATTCAGTACTTC	CASSYSRGARDIQYF
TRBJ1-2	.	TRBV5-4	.	TGTGCCAGCAGCCCAAATAACTATGGCTACACCTTC	CASSPNNYGYTF
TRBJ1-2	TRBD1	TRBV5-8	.	TGTGCCAGCAGCTTGGGGGGACAGGGCTTCGGCTACACCTTC	CASSLGGQGFGYTF
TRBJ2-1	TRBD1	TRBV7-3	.	TGTGCCAGCAGCTTAACCCAGGGGGACAATGAGCAGTTCTTC	CASSLTQGDNEQFF
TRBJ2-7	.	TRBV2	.	TGTGCCAGCAGTGAACGGGTCGGCTTGAGCTCCTACGAGCAGTACTTC	CASSERVGLSSYEQYF
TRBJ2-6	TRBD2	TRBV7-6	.	TGTGCCAGCAGCCATAGGGCTAGCGGGGCTGGGGCCAACGTCCTGACTTTC	CASSHRASGAGANVLTF
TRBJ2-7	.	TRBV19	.	TGTGCCAGTAGTACCCTCGGGGCGGGGCAAACCTACGAGCAGTACTTC	CASSTLGAGQTYEQYF
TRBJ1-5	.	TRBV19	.	TGTGCCAGTAGTATAGCCGCAACAAATCAGCCCCAGCATTTT	CASSIAATNQPQHF
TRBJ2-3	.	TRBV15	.	TGTGCCACCAGCAGAGCGACAGTGAGCACAGATACGCAGTATTTT	CATSRATVSTDTQYF
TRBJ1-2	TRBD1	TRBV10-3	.	TGTGCCATCAGGAGTGGGGGACAGAGCTATGGCTACACCTTC	CAIRSGGQSYGYTF
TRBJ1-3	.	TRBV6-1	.	TGTGCCAGCAGTGAAGCGGGGAGGGGGGCTGCCTCTGGAAACACCATATATTTT	CASSEAGRGAASGNTIYF
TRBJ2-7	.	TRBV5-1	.	TGCGCCAGCAGCCCCGGACTGGGCTCCTACGAGCAGTACTTC	CASSPGLGSYEQYF
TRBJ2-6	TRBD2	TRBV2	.	TGTGCCAGCAGTGAAGCGCACGGGGGGGCCCCCAACGTCCTGACTTTC	CASSEAHGGAPNVLTF
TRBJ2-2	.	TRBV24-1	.	TGTGCCACCAGTGATTCGCCAACAGGGTGGAACACCGGGGAGCTGTTTTTT	CATSDSPTGWNTGELFF
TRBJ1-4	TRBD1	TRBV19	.	TGTGCCAGTAGTATGAAGGGGGCGGAAAAACTGTTTTTT	CASSMKGAEKLFF
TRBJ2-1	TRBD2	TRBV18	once	TGTGCCAGCTCACCTAGGGTACTAGCGGGGAAAAATGAGCAGTTCTTC	CASSPRVLAGKNEQFF
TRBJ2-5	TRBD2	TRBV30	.	TGTGCCTGGAGTTCGGGGAGGGGAGGAGAGACCCAGTACTTC	CAWSSGRGGETQYF
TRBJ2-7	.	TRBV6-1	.	TGTGCCAGCAGTGATAGCGCTTGGCGCGAGCAGTACTTC	CASSDSAWREQYF
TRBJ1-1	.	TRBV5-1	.	TGCGCCAGCAGCTTGGCAGACAGATACACTGAAGCTTTCTTT	CASSLADRYTEAFF
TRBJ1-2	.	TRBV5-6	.	TGTGCCAGCAGCTTAAGCGACAGGCCCCTTGGCTACTATGGCTACACCTTC	CASSLSDRPLGYYGYTF
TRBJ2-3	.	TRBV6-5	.	TGTGCCAGCCGTTTGGTTGCGGCCACAGATACGCAGTATTTT	CASRLVAATDTQYF
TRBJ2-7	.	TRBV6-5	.	TGTGCCAGCAGTTACGGGGCGGGGGCCACCTACGAGCAGTACTTC	CASSYGAGATYEQYF
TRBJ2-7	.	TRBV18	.	TGTGCCAGCTCACCGGGGGCTTCGGCTTACGAGCAGTACTTC	CASSPGASAYEQYF
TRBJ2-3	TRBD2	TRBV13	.	TGTGCCAGCAGCTTAACCGGACTAGCGGGGGGCCCTGGAGATACGCAGTATTTT	CASSLTGLAGGPGDTQYF
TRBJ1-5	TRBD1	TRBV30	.	TGTGCCTGGAGTGGGGACAGATTATCGCATAGCAATCAGCCCCAGCATTTT	CAWSGDRLSHSNQPQHF
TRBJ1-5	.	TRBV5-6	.	TGTGCCAGCAGCTGGACACACAGGGACAATCAGCCCCAGCATTTT	CASSWTHRDNQPQHF
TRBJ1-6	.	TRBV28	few	TGTGCCAGCGGGGGCCCTAGAGATAATTCACCCCTCCACTTT	CASGGPRDNSPLHF
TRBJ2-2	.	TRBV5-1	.	TGCGCCAGCAACCCCCAGGGTAGCACCGGGGAGCTGTTTTTT	CASNPQGSTGELFF
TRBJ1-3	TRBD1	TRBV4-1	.	TGCGCCAGCAGCCTCGACAGGGGCTCAGGAAACACCATATATTTT	CASSLDRGSGNTIYF
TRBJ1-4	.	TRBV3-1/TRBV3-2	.	TGTGCCAGCAGCAAAAGGGGCGGTACAGCCCCCAAAAAACTGTTTTTT	CASSKRGGTAPKKLFF
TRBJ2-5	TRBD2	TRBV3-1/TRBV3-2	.	TGTGCCAGCAGCCAAGACCCTACGGGGGGGAGCTCATTGCGAGAGACCCAGTACTTC	CASSQDPTGGSSLRETQYF